This T cell receptor beta chain was sequenced during a study of T cells in Graves' hyperthyroidism and ophthalmopathy. About the study: Prior to any treatment, at the point of initial diagnosis, peripheral blood was collected.

TCR beta CDR3 regions were amplified from RNA transcripts. With the HTBI primer set, the TCR CDR3 went through a first round of RT-PCR. In TCRdb, the multiplex PCR reads were re-called with MiXCR into one record per CDR3 protein. The data hold about 350,000 distinct CDR3 sequences, with 15% to 20% observed a single time. This clonotype was detected many times. This TCR was recovered from a woman in her thirties or forties with Graves' ophthalmopathy. The source material was blood.

The CDR3 sequence: CASQGITEAFF. DNA of the CDR3: TGCGCCAGCCAGGGGATCACTGAAGCTTTCTTT. The chain combines TRBV5-1 with TRBJ1-1; tentative D call: TRBD1 (6 bases). CDR1 is SGHRS and CDR2 is YFSETQ in the germline V gene. Trimming took off 7 bases at V and 4 bases at J, with 8 bases between the two ends. There are 11 residues in the CDR3.